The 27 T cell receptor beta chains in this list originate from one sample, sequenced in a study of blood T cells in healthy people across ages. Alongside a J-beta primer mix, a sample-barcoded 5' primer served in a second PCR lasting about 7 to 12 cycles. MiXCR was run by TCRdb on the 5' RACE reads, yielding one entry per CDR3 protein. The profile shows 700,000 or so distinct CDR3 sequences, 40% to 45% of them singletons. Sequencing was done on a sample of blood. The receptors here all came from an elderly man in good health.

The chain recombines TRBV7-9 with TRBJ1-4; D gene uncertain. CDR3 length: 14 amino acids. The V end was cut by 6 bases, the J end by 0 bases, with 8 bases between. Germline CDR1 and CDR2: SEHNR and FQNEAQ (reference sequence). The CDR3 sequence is CASSLKATNEKLFF. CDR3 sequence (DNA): TGTGCCAGCAGTTTGAAGGCAACTAATGAAAAACTGTTTTTT.

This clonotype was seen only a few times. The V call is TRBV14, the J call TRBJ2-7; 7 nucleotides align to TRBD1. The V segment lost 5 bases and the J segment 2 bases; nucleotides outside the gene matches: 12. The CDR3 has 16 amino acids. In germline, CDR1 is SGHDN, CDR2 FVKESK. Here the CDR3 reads CASSNRTGRYAYEQYF. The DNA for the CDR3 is TGTGCCAGCAGCAACCGGACAGGACGCTACGCCTACGAGCAGTACTTC.

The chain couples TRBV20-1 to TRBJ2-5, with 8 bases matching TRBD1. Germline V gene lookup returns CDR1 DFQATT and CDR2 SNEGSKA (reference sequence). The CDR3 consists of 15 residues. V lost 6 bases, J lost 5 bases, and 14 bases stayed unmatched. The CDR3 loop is CSAHEPPGQAETQYF. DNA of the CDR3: TGCAGTGCCCACGAGCCGCCGGGACAGGCCGAGACCCAGTACTTC.

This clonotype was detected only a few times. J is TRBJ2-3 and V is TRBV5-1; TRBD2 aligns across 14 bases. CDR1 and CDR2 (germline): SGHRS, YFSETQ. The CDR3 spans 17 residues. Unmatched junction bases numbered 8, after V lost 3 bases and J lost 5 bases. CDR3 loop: CASSSFIGTSGRDTQYF. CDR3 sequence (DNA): TGCGCCAGCAGCTCATTCATCGGGACTAGCGGGAGAGATACGCAGTATTTT.

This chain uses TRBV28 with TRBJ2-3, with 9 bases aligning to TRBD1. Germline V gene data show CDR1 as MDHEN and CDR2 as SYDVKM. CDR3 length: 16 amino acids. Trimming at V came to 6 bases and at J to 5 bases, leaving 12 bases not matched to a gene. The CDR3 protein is CASSRPPGQGGDTQYF. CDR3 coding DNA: TGTGCCAGCAGCCGCCCACCGGGACAGGGTGGAGATACGCAGTATTTT.

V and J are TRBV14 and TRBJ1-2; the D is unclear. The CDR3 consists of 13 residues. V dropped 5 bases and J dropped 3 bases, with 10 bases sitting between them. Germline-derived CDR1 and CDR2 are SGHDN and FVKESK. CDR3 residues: CASSSDGYYGYTF. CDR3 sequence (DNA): TGTGCCAGCAGCTCCGACGGGTACTATGGCTACACCTTC.

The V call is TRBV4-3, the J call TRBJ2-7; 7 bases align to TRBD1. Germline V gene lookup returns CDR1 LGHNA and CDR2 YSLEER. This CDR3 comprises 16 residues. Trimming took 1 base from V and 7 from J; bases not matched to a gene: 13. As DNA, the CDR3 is TGCGCCAGCAGCCAAGCCCCCCCGGGACAGTACAATGAGCAGTACTTC. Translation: CASSQAPPGQYNEQYF.

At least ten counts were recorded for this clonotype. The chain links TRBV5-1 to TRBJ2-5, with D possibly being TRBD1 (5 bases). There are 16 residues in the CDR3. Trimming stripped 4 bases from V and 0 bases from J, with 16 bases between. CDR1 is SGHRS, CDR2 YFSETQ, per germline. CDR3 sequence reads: CASSPNRGRDQETQYF. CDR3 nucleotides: TGCGCCAGCAGCCCAAATAGGGGCCGGGACCAAGAGACCCAGTACTTC.

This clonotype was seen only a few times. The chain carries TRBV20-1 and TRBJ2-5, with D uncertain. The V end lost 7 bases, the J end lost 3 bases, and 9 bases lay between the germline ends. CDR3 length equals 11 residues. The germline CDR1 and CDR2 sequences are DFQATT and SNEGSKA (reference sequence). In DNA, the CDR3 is TGCAGTGTGAGGCCCGAAGAGACCCAGTACTTC. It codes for CSVRPEETQYF.

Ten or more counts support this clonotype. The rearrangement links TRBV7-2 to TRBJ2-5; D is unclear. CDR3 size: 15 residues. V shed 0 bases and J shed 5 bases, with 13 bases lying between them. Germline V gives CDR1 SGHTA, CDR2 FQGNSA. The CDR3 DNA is TGTGCCAGCAGCTTAGCGCTAGGAGCTCGGGAGACCCAGTACTTC. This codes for CASSLALGARETQYF.

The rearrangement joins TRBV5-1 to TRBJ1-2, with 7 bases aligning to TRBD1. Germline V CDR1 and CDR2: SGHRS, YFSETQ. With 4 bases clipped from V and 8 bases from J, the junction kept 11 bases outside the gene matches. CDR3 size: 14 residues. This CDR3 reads CASSPGQKFEGYTF. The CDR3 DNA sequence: TGCGCCAGCAGCCCGGGACAGAAGTTCGAGGGCTACACCTTC.

The CDR3 coding sequence is TGTGCCAGCAGCCCGATAGGCCCGGGGGAGACCCAGTACTTC. Protein sequence: CASSPIGPGETQYF. V and J are TRBV11-1 and TRBJ2-5; D is perhaps TRBD2 (5 bases). Germline CDR1 SGHAT, CDR2 FQDESV (reference sequence). The CDR3 runs 14 residues. Trimming left V 5 bases short and J 5 bases short, with 15 bases between.

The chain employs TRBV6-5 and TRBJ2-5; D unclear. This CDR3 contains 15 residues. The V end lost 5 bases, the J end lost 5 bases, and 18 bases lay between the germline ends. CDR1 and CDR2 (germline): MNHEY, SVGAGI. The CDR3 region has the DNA TGTGCCAGCAGTCCCCTGGCAGGCGGTGTGGAGACCCAGTACTTC. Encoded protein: CASSPLAGGVETQYF.

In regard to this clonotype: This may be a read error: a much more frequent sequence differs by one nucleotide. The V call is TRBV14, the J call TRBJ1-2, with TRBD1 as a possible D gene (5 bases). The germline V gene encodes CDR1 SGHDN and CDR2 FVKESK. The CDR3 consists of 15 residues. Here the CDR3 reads CASGQLSSGNYGYTF. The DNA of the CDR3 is TGTGCCAGCGGCCAATTATCGTCAGGGAACTATGGCTACACCTTC.

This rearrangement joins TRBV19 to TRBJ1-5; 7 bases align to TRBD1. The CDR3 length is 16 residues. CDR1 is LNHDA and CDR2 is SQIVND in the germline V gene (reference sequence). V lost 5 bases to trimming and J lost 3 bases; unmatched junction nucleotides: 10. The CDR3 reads CASSFDLQGFNQPQHF. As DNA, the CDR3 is TGTGCCAGTAGTTTCGACTTACAGGGGTTCAATCAGCCCCAGCATTTT.

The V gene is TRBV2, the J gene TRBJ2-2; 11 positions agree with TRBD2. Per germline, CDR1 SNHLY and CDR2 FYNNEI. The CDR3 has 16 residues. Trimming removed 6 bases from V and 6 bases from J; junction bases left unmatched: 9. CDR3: CASSYVPGLAAGELFF. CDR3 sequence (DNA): TGTGCCAGCAGCTACGTCCCGGGACTAGCGGCCGGGGAGCTGTTTTTT.

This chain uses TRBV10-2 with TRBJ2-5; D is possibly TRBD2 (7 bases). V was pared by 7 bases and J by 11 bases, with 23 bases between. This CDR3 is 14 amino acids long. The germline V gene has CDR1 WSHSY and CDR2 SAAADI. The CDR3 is CASTEAGARNEQYF. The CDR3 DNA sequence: TGCGCCAGCACAGAGGCGGGGGCAAGGAATGAGCAGTACTTC.

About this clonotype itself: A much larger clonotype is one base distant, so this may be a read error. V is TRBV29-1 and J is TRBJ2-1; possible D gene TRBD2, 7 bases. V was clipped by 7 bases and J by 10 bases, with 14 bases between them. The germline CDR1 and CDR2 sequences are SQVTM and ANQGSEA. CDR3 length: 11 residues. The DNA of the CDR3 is TGCAGCGCCCGGGGGGCCTACGAGCAGTTCTTC. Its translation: CSARGAYEQFF.

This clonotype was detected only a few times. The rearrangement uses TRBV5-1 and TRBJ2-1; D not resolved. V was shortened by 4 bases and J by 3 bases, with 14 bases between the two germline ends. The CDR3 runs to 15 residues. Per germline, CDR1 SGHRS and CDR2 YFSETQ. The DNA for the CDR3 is TGCGCCAGCAGCCCGCGACAATATAACTACAATGAGCAGTTCTTC. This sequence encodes CASSPRQYNYNEQFF.

Here the CDR3 DNA reads TGCGCCAGCCGTCCCACTACAAGCTCCTACAATGAGCAGTTCTTC. Protein sequence: CASRPTTSSYNEQFF. This chain connects TRBV5-1 to TRBJ2-1; no clear D gene. Trimming took 7 bases from V and 0 from J, leaving 14 bases between them. CDR3 length: 15 amino acids. Looked up from germline, CDR1 is SGHRS and CDR2 is YFSETQ.

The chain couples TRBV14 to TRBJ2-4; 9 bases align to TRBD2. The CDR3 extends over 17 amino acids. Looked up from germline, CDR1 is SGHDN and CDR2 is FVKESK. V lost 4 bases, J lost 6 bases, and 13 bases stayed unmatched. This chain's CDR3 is CASSPKHQNSGRNIQYF. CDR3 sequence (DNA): TGTGCCAGCAGCCCAAAGCACCAGAATAGCGGGAGAAACATTCAGTACTTC.

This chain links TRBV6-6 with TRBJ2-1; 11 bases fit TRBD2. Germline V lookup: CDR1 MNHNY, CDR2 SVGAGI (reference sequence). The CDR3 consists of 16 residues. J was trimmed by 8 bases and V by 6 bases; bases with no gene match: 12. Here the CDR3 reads CASRSLAGGRQHEQFF. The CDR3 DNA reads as TGTGCCAGCAGATCCCTAGCGGGGGGACGCCAGCATGAGCAGTTCTTC.

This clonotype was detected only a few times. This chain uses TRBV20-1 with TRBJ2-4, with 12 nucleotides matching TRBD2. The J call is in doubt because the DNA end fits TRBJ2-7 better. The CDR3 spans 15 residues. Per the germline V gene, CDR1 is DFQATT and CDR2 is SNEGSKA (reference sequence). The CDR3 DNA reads TGCAGTGCTAAAGTTCCACTAGCGGGGGGAAACGAGCAGTACTTC. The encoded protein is CSAKVPLAGGNEQYF.

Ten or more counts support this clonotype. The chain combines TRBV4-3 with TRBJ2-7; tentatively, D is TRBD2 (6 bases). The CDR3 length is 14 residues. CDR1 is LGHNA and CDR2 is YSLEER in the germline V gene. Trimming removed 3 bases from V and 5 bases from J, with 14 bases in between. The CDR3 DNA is TGCGCCAGCAGCCAGGGGACTCTTATAGACGAGCAGTACTTC. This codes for CASSQGTLIDEQYF.

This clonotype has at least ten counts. The CDR3 protein is CASSPGDYQETQYF. The CDR3 DNA follows: TGTGCCAGCAGCCCAGGGGACTACCAAGAGACCCAGTACTTC. The chain recombines TRBV7-2 with TRBJ2-5; either TRBD1 or TRBD2 may fit D (6 bases each). This CDR3 comprises 14 residues. The V and J ends lost 5 bases and 0 bases respectively, with 10 bases between them. Germline CDR1 reads SGHTA; CDR2 reads FQGNSA.

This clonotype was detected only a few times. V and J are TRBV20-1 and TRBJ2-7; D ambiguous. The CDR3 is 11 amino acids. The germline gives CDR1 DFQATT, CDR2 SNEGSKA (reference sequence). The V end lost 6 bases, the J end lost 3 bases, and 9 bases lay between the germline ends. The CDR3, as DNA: TGCAGTGCCCCACATCTCTACGAGCAGTACTTC. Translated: CSAPHLYEQYF.

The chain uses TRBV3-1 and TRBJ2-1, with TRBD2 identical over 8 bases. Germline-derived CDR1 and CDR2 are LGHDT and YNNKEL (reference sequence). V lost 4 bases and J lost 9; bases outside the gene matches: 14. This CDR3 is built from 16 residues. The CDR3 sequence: CASSPPLSGKGGEQFF. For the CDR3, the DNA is TGTGCCAGCAGCCCCCCCCTTAGCGGGAAGGGCGGTGAGCAGTTCTTC.